The clone carrying this T cell receptor beta chain was found a few times. Assay used: immunoSEQ multiplex PCR; TCRdb lists only in-frame clones, some missing. The sample has about 660,000 clones, more than 75% seen once. The data are from a study of shared T cell receptors in the human thymus. Another study also made use of these data, one on human thymus T cells. From that second work: Infants, healthy and Finnish, who were having corrective surgery for congenital heart defects served as donors. Resections were taken during corrective heart surgery, and the thymus tissue came from these. Related reports documented highly overlapping thymic repertoires among unrelated individuals.

Sequences were obtained from thymocytes. This TCR was recovered from a boy in the first two years of life with a congenital heart defect.

CDR3 sequence (DNA): TGTGCCAGCCAGGGATACTCTGGAAACACCATATATTTT. Its translation is CASQGYSGNTIYF. The V call is TRBV7-9, the J call TRBJ1-3, with a possible D match to TRBD1 (5 bases). Germline assignment: CDR1 SEHNR and CDR2 FQNEAQ (reference sequence). The V and J ends lost 8 bases and 0 bases respectively, with 8 bases between them. This CDR3 contains 13 residues.